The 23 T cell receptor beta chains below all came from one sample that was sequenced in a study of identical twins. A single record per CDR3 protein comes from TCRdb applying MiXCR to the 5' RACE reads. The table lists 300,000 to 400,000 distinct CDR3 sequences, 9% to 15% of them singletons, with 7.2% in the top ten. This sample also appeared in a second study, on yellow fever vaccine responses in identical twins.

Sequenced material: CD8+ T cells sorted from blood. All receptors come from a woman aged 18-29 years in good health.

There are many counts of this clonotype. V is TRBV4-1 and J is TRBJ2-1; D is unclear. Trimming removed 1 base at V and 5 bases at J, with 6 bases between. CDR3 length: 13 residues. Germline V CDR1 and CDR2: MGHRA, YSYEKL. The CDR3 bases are TGCGCCAGCAGCCAAGTTGGGGACAATGAGCAGTTCTTC. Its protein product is CASSQVGDNEQFF.

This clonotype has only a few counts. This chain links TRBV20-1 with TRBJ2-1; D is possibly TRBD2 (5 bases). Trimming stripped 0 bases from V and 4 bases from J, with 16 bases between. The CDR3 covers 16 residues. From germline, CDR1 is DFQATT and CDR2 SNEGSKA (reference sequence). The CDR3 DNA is TGCAGTGCTAGAGACCTGGCGGGCGGCGAATACAATGAGCAGTTCTTC. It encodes CSARDLAGGEYNEQFF.

CDR3 residues: CASSQGTGRYNEQFF. The CDR3, as DNA: TGTGCCAGCAGCCAAGGGACAGGTAGATACAATGAGCAGTTCTTC. This chain links TRBV5-6 with TRBJ2-1; 8 nucleotides align to TRBD1. The CDR3 totals 15 residues. Germline V gene sequence: CDR1 SGHDT, CDR2 YYEEEE. Losses at the gene ends were 4 bases for V and 4 bases for J; bases not matched to a gene: 7.

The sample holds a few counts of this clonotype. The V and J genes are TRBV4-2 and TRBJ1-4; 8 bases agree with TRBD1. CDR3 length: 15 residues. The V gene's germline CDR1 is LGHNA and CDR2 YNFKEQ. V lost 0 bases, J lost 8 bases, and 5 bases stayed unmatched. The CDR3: CASSQDQGANEKLFF. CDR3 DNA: TGTGCCAGCAGCCAAGACCAGGGGGCGAACGAAAAACTGTTTTTT.

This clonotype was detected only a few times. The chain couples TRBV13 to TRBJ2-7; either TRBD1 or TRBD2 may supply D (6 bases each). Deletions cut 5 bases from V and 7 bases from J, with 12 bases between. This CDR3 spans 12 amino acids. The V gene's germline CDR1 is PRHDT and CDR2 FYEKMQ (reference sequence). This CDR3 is CASSGGRLEQYF. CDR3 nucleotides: TGTGCCAGCAGCGGGGGGCGTCTGGAGCAGTACTTC.

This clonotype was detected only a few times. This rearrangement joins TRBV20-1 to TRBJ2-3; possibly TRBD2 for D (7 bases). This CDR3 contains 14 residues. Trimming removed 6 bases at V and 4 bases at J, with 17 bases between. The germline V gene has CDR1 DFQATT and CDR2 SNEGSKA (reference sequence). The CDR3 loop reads CSALGGGLADTQYF. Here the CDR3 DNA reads TGCAGTGCACTAGGGGGAGGGCTGGCAGATACGCAGTATTTT.

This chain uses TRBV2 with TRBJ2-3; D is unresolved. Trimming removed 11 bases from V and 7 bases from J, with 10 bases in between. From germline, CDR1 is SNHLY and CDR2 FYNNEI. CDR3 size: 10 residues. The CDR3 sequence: CAGRGYTQYF. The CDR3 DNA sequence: TGTGCCGGGCGTGGTTATACGCAGTATTTT.

The CDR3 nucleotides are TGTGCCAGCGCGCGGGAGGGAGGCAATGAGCAGTTCTTC. Translation gives CASAREGGNEQFF. The chain combines TRBV27 with TRBJ2-1; TRBD2 aligns across 9 bases. J lost 6 bases, V lost 8 bases, and 5 bases had no gene match. Germline V gives CDR1 MNHEY, CDR2 SMNVEV (reference sequence). This CDR3 has 13 residues.

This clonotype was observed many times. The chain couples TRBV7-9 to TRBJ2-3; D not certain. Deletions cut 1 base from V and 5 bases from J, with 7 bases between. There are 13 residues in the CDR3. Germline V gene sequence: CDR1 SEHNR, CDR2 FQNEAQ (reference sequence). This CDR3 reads CASSLDWGDTQYF. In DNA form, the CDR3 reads TGTGCCAGCAGCTTAGACTGGGGAGATACGCAGTATTTT.

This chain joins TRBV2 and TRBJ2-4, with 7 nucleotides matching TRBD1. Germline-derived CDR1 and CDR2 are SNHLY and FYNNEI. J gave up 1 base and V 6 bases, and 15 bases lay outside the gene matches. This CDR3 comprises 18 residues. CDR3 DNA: TGTGCCAGCAGCTGGGACAGTAGACAAGACTGGGCCAAAAACATTCAGTACTTC. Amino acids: CASSWDSRQDWAKNIQYF.

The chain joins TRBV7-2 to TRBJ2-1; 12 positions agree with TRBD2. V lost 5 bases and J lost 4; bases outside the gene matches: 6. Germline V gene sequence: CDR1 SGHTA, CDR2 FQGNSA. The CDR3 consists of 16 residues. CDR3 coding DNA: TGTGCCAGCAGCCGACTAGCGGGAGTTCAGTACAATGAGCAGTTCTTC. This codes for CASSRLAGVQYNEQFF.

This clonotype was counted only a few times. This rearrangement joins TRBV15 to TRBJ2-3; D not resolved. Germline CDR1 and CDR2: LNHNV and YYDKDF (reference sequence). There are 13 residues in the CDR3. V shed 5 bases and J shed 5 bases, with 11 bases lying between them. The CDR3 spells CATSGLFRDTQYF. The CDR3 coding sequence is TGTGCCACCAGCGGCCTCTTTCGAGATACGCAGTATTTT.

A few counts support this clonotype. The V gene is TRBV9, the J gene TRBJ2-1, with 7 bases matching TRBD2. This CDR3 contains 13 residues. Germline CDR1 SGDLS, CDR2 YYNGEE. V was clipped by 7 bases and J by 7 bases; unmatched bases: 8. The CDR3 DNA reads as TGTGCCAGCGGGGAGGGAGTGGGGAATGAGCAGTTCTTC. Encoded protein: CASGEGVGNEQFF.

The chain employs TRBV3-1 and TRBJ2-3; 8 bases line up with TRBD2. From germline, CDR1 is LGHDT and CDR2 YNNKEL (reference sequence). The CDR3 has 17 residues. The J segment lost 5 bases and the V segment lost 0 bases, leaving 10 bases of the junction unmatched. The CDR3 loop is CASSQDHLGLVGDTQYF. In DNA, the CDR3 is TGTGCCAGCAGCCAAGATCATTTGGGACTAGTGGGAGATACGCAGTATTTT.

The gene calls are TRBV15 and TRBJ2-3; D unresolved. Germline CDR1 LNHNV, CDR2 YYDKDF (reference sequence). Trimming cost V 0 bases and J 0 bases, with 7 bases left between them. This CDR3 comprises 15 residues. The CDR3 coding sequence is TGTGCCACCAGCAGAGATGGGTTTAGCACAGATACGCAGTATTTT. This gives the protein CATSRDGFSTDTQYF.

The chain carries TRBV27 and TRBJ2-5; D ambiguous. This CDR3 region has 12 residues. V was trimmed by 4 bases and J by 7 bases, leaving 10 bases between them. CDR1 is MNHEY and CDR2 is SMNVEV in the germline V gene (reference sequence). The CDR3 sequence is CASSSPGATQYF. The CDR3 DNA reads TGTGCCAGCAGTTCGCCGGGTGCGACCCAGTACTTC.

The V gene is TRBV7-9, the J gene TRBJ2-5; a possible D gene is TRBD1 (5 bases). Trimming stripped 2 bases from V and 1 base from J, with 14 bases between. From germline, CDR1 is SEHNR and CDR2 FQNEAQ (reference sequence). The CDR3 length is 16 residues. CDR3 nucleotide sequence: TGTGCCAGCAGCTTATCAGGGCCGGGTTTCCAAGAGACCCAGTACTTC. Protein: CASSLSGPGFQETQYF.

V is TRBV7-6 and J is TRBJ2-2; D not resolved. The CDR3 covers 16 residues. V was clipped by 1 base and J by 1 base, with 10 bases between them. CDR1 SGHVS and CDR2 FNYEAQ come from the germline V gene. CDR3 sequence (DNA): TGTGCCAGCAGCTTAGGTGGGGTCGGGAACACCGGGGAGCTGTTTTTT. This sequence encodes CASSLGGVGNTGELFF.

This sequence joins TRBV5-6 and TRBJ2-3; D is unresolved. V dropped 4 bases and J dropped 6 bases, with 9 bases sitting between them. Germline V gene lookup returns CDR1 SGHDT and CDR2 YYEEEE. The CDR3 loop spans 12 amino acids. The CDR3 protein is CASSLVEDTQYF. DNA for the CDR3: TGTGCCAGCAGCCTTGTAGAGGATACGCAGTATTTT.

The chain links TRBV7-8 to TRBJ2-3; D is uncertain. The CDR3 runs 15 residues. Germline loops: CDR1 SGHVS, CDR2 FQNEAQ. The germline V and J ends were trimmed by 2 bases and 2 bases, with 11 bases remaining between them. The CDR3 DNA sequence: TGTGCCAGCAGCTTATACAGCGCTTTCACAGATACGCAGTATTTT. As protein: CASSLYSAFTDTQYF. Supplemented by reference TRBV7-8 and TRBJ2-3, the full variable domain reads GAGVSQSPRYKVAKRGQDVALRCDPISGHVSLFWYQQALGQGPEFLTYFQNEAQLDKSGLPSDRFFAERPEGSVSTLKIQRTQQEDSAVYLCASSLYSAFTDTQYFGPGTRLTVL.

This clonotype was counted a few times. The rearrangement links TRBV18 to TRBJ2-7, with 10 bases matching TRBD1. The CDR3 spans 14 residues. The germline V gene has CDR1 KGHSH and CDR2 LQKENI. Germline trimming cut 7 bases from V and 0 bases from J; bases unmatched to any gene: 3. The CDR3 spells CASFGQGDSYEQYF. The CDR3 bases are TGTGCCAGCTTCGGACAGGGGGACTCCTACGAGCAGTACTTC.

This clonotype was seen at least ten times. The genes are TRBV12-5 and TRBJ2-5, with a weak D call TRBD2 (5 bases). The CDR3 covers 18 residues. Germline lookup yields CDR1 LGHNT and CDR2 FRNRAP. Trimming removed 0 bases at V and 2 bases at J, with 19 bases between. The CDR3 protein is CASGLVPGSGLGQETQYF. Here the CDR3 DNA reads TGTGCTAGTGGTTTGGTACCGGGATCCGGTTTGGGACAAGAGACCCAGTACTTC.

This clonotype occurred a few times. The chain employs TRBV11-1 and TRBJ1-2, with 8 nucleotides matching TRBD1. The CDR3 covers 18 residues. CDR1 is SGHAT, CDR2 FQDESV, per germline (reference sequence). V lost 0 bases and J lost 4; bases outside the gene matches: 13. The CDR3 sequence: CASSLAYPIGQGSYGYTF. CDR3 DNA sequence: TGTGCCAGCAGCTTAGCTTACCCTATTGGACAGGGAAGCTATGGCTACACCTTC.